The rows below give T cell receptor beta chains drawn from one sample of a study of cytomegalovirus exposure and HLA in healthy donors. TCRdb's copy holds only in-frame clones and misses some; the assay was immunoSEQ multiplex PCR. The table shows about 77,000 clones, with more than 75% occurring only once. Sample: PBMCs. Source of these receptors: a man in his forties in good health and CMV-seronegative. CDR3s include the opening cysteine and the closing phenylalanine or tryptophan. D genes are given only for firm matches. A clone size is listed for some rows: how often the clone was seen (once, few, many), or a class if it is expanded.

v_call: TRBV5-4
d_call: NA
clone_size: NA
j_call: TRBJ1-2
cdr3_aa: CASSWDYSTSYGYTF
cdr3_nt: TGTGCCAGCAGCTGGGACTACTCGACGAGCTATGGCTACACCTTC

v_call: TRBV5-1
d_call: TRBD1
clone_size: NA
j_call: TRBJ1-4
cdr3_aa: CASRQTGVTNEKLFF
cdr3_nt: TGCGCCAGCAGGCAAACAGGGGTAACTAATGAAAAACTGTTTTTT

v_call: TRBV19
d_call: TRBD1
clone_size: NA
j_call: TRBJ1-5
cdr3_aa: CASSSNRGNQPQHF
cdr3_nt: TGTGCCAGTAGTAGCAACAGGGGAAATCAGCCCCAGCATTTT

v_call: TRBV6-5
d_call: TRBD1
clone_size: NA
j_call: TRBJ1-2
cdr3_aa: CASRPTGGYGYTF
cdr3_nt: TGTGCCAGCAGACCGACAGGGGGTTACGGCTACACCTTC

v_call: TRBV6-5
d_call: NA
clone_size: NA
j_call: TRBJ1-5
cdr3_aa: CASSYAGPRRPQHF
cdr3_nt: TGTGCCAGCAGTTACGCGGGGCCCCGACGGCCCCAGCATTTT

v_call: TRBV7-2
d_call: NA
clone_size: NA
j_call: TRBJ1-2
cdr3_aa: CASSFNRGNYGYTF
cdr3_nt: TGTGCCAGCAGCTTTAACCGGGGTAACTATGGCTACACCTTC

v_call: TRBV9
d_call: NA
clone_size: NA
j_call: TRBJ2-2
cdr3_aa: CASATTESGELFF
cdr3_nt: TGTGCCAGCGCTACCACGGAGTCCGGGGAGCTGTTTTTT

v_call: TRBV30
d_call: NA
clone_size: NA
j_call: TRBJ1-2
cdr3_aa: CAWSETGTPKPSYTF
cdr3_nt: TGTGCCTGGAGTGAGACAGGAACCCCGAAACCGAGCTACACCTTC

v_call: TRBV5-1
d_call: NA
clone_size: NA
j_call: TRBJ1-4
cdr3_aa: CASSLAATNEKLFF
cdr3_nt: TGCGCCAGCAGCTTGGCAGCAACTAATGAAAAACTGTTTTTT

v_call: TRBV6-4
d_call: NA
clone_size: medium-sized
j_call: TRBJ1-5
cdr3_aa: CASSDSAGSHQPQHF
cdr3_nt: TGTGCCAGCAGTGACTCCGCGGGGAGTCATCAGCCCCAGCATTTT

v_call: TRBV5-1
d_call: TRBD1
clone_size: NA
j_call: TRBJ2-5
cdr3_aa: CASSPGTGGYQETQYF
cdr3_nt: TGCGCCAGCAGCCCGGGGACAGGGGGTTACCAAGAGACCCAGTACTTC

v_call: TRBV5-1
d_call: TRBD1
clone_size: once
j_call: TRBJ2-1
cdr3_aa: CASTVGTGDGDEQFF
cdr3_nt: TGCGCCAGCACCGTCGGGACAGGGGACGGGGATGAGCAGTTCTTC

v_call: TRBV2
d_call: NA
clone_size: NA
j_call: TRBJ1-2
cdr3_aa: CAINSGANYGYTF
cdr3_nt: TGTGCCATAAACAGCGGAGCTAACTATGGCTACACCTTC

v_call: TRBV7-2
d_call: NA
clone_size: NA
j_call: TRBJ2-5
cdr3_aa: CASSPPGHVLETQYF
cdr3_nt: TGTGCCAGCAGTCCGCCGGGACACGTCCTCGAGACCCAGTACTTC

v_call: TRBV9
d_call: TRBD1
clone_size: NA
j_call: TRBJ1-5
cdr3_aa: CASSYGQGDQPQHF
cdr3_nt: TGTGCCAGCAGCTATGGACAGGGTGATCAGCCCCAGCATTTT

v_call: TRBV19
d_call: NA
clone_size: NA
j_call: TRBJ2-2
cdr3_aa: CASSLSRDSINRELFF
cdr3_nt: TGTGCCAGTAGTCTTAGCCGGGACTCTATAAACCGGGAGCTGTTTTTT

v_call: TRBV19
d_call: NA
clone_size: NA
j_call: TRBJ1-5
cdr3_aa: CASSIGRGSDQPQHF
cdr3_nt: TGTGCCAGTAGTATTGGAAGGGGGTCGGATCAGCCCCAGCATTTT

v_call: TRBV4-1
d_call: NA
clone_size: NA
j_call: TRBJ2-5
cdr3_aa: CASSPHTPLKETQYF
cdr3_nt: TGCGCCAGCAGCCCCCACACCCCTTTAAAAGAGACCCAGTACTTC

v_call: TRBV18
d_call: NA
clone_size: NA
j_call: TRBJ1-2
cdr3_aa: CASSDSANYGYTF
cdr3_nt: TGTGCCAGCTCCGACAGTGCAAACTATGGCTACACCTTC

v_call: TRBV7-2
d_call: NA
clone_size: once
j_call: TRBJ1-6
cdr3_aa: CASSLGAVPNSPLHF
cdr3_nt: TGTGCCAGCAGCTTAGGGGCAGTACCTAATTCACCCCTCCACTTT

v_call: TRBV7-9
d_call: NA
clone_size: few
j_call: TRBJ1-5
cdr3_aa: CASSFSVSQPQHF
cdr3_nt: TGTGCCAGCAGCTTTTCGGTGAGCCAGCCCCAGCATTTT

v_call: TRBV6-1
d_call: TRBD1
clone_size: few
j_call: TRBJ1-3
cdr3_aa: CASSGGQGFSGNTIYF
cdr3_nt: TGTGCCAGCAGTGGAGGACAGGGGTTCTCTGGAAACACCATATATTTT

v_call: TRBV25-1
d_call: TRBD1
clone_size: NA
j_call: TRBJ2-1
cdr3_aa: CASSEGGTGYNEQFF
cdr3_nt: TGTGCCAGCAGTGAAGGCGGGACAGGATACAATGAGCAGTTCTTC

v_call: TRBV7-2
d_call: TRBD1
clone_size: once
j_call: TRBJ1-5
cdr3_aa: CASSTRGSSNQPQHF
cdr3_nt: TGTGCCAGCAGCACCAGGGGGAGTAGCAATCAGCCCCAGCATTTT

v_call: TRBV4-3
d_call: NA
clone_size: few
j_call: TRBJ1-5
cdr3_aa: CASSQGWSRNQPQHF
cdr3_nt: TGCGCCAGCAGCCAAGGGTGGAGTCGAAATCAGCCCCAGCATTTT